By share of the sample, the clone carrying this T cell receptor (beta chain) is medium-sized. Its antigen is undetermined. Repertoires were generated with immunoSEQ multiplex PCR, while TCRdb's copy carries only in-frame clones and drops some. The table has about 5,600 clones, about 30% seen once. This sample is drawn from a study of T cell clones after liver transplantation. Study at large: Three of the eight recipients were HCV-positive; the rest had non-autoimmune, non-viral transplant indications. Until 12-24 months post-transplant, subjects got standard immunosuppression and no induction. Patients counted as tolerant after at least one year off all immunosuppression, enzymes not exceeding twice normal.

TCRbeta sequences of proliferating CFSE-low MLR cells were labeled alloreactive. Overall study findings and caveats: Compared with third party-reactive sequences, donor-reactive ones declined more, independent of withdrawal success.

The CDR3 consists of 15 residues. The V and J ends lost 1 base and 2 bases respectively, with 9 bases between them. Germline CDR1 reads SNHLY; CDR2 reads FYNNEI. The chain recombines TRBV2 with TRBJ1-3; D is ambiguous. The sample comprised CD4+ T cells from cultured PBMCs. The sequence was obtained from a human patient who received a liver transplant. Some T cells may originate from the graft donor. The CDR3 loop reads CASSEERAAGNTIYF. In DNA form, the CDR3 reads TGTGCCAGCAGTGAAGAAAGGGCTGCTGGAAACACCATATATTTT.